These 9 T cell receptor beta chains were sequenced from one sample in a study of beta chain features in type 1 diabetes. Study results and caveats: Shorter TCRB CDR3s, moderately but significantly so, marked every one of the four CD4+ subsets in Type 1 diabetes patients.

The antigens of these receptors remain unknown. What was sequenced were expressed TCRB transcripts, since all of the isolated RNA had been reverse transcribed. Assay used: immunoSEQ multiplex PCR; TCRdb lists only in-frame clones, some missing. Of under 300,000 clones in the sample, approximately 15% are singletons; the top ten hold just under 0.02%. What was sequenced was naive CD4+ T cells from blood. Receptors were obtained from a man aged 30-40 years with type 1 diabetes.

V usage is TRBV30 and J usage is TRBJ1-3; D remains unclear. Trimming removed 3 bases from V and 0 bases from J, with 15 bases in between. The CDR3 length is 16 residues. Germline loops: CDR1 GTSNPN, CDR2 SVGIG (reference sequence). This CDR3 is CAWSENQYYSGNTIYF. The CDR3 DNA reads TGTGCCTGGAGCGAAAACCAGTATTACTCTGGAAACACCATATATTTT.

The V gene is TRBV5-1, the J gene TRBJ1-2, with a possible D match to TRBD1 (6 bases). From germline, CDR1 is SGHRS and CDR2 YFSETQ. Trimming removed 0 bases from V and 8 bases from J, with 8 bases in between. This CDR3 comprises 12 residues. CDR3 region: CASSLEGGGYTF. DNA of the CDR3: TGCGCCAGCAGCTTGGAGGGGGGGGGCTACACCTTC. The full variable domain, its missing parts supplied by reference TRBV5-1 and TRBJ1-2, is KAGVTQTPRYLIKTRGQQVTLSCSPISGHRSVSWYQQTPGQGLQFLFEYFSETQRNKGNFPGRFSGRQFSNSRSEMNVSTLELGDSALYLCASSLEGGGYTFGSGTRLTVV.

The rearrangement links TRBV5-1 to TRBJ1-2; 7 positions match TRBD1. The germline V gene encodes CDR1 SGHRS and CDR2 YFSETQ. This CDR3 region has 12 residues. With 3 bases clipped from V and 10 bases from J, the junction kept 6 bases outside the gene matches. CDR3 bases: TGCGCCAGCAGCTATGGACAGGAGGACTACACCTTC. It encodes CASSYGQEDYTF.

The table lists this clone with a few counts. V and J are TRBV5-1 and TRBJ1-6; 7 bases are shared with TRBD1. The CDR3 sequence is 16 residues long. Germline V CDR1 and CDR2: SGHRS, YFSETQ. The junction had 11 bases not matched to a gene; V was cut back by 4 bases and J by 7 bases. DNA for the CDR3: TGCGCCAGCAGCCCGGAAACAGGGGATGGCAATTCACCCCTCCACTTT. As protein: CASSPETGDGNSPLHF.

This clone was detected only a few times. The gene calls are TRBV5-1 and TRBJ2-1; 8 bases are shared with TRBD2. Unmatched junction bases numbered 6, after V lost 0 bases and J lost 7 bases. Germline loops: CDR1 SGHRS, CDR2 YFSETQ. The CDR3 is 15 residues long. CDR3 sequence: CASSLDTSGTNEQFF. CDR3 nucleotide sequence: TGCGCCAGCAGCTTGGACACTAGCGGCACGAATGAGCAGTTCTTC. The full variable domain, rest sourced from reference TRBV5-1 and TRBJ2-1, is KAGVTQTPRYLIKTRGQQVTLSCSPISGHRSVSWYQQTPGQGLQFLFEYFSETQRNKGNFPGRFSGRQFSNSRSEMNVSTLELGDSALYLCASSLDTSGTNEQFFGPGTRLTVL.

The chain links TRBV15 to TRBJ2-2; tentatively, D is TRBD2 (5 bases). The germline CDR1 and CDR2 sequences are LNHNV and YYDKDF (reference sequence). The CDR3 loop spans 15 amino acids. The ends were cut back, 5 bases at V and 7 bases at J, with 17 bases in the middle. The CDR3 loop is CATSAQPEVVGELFF. CDR3 nucleotides: TGTGCCACCAGCGCCCAGCCGGAGGTTGTCGGGGAGCTGTTTTTT.

The chain joins TRBV2 to TRBJ1-5; D is unresolved. CDR3 length: 13 residues. V lost 7 bases and J 4 bases, leaving 11 bases between the germline ends. Germline V gene lookup returns CDR1 SNHLY and CDR2 FYNNEI. The CDR3 spells CASNRESNQPQHF. The CDR3 DNA reads as TGTGCCAGCAACAGAGAATCAAATCAGCCCCAGCATTTT. The full variable domain, rest sourced from reference TRBV2 and TRBJ1-5, is EPEVTQTPSHQVTQMGQEVILRCVPISNHLYFYWYRQILGQKVEFLVSFYNNEISEKSEIFDDQFSVERPDGSNFTLKIRSTKLEDSAMYFCASNRESNQPQHFGDGTRLSIL.

There are a few counts of this clone. This rearrangement joins TRBV11-2 to TRBJ2-2, with 7 bases identical to TRBD2. Germline trimming cut 6 bases from V and 0 bases from J; bases unmatched to any gene: 7. CDR3 length: 16 amino acids. In germline, CDR1 is SGHAT, CDR2 FQNNGV. The CDR3 region is CASRSQAGTNTGELFF. CDR3 nucleotide sequence: TGTGCCAGCAGATCTCAAGCGGGGACGAACACCGGGGAGCTGTTTTTT.

This clone was picked up a small number of times. J is TRBJ2-7 and V is TRBV2, with TRBD2 matching over 13 bases. Trimming at V came to 6 bases and at J to 4 bases, leaving 15 bases not matched to a gene. The CDR3 is 18 residues long. Germline V CDR1 and CDR2: SNHLY, FYNNEI. The CDR3: CASSRALSGLAGRYEQYF. The CDR3 bases are TGTGCCAGCAGCCGTGCTCTATCGGGACTAGCGGGAAGGTACGAGCAGTACTTC.